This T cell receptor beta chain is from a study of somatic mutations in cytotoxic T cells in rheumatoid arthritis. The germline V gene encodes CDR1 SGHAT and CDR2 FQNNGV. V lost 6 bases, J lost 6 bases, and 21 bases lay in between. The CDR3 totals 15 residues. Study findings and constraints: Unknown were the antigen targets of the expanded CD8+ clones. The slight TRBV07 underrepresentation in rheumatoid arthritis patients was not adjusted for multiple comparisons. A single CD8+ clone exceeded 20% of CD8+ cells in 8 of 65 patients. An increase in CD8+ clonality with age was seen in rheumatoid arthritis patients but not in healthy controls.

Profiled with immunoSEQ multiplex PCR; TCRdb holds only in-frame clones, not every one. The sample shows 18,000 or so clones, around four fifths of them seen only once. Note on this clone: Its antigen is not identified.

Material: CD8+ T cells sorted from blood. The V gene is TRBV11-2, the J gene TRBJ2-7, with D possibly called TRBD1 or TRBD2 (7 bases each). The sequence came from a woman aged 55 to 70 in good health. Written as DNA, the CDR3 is TGTGCCAGCAGTCGGGACAGTGGACTAGTAGGCGAGCAGTACTTC. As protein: CASSRDSGLVGEQYF.